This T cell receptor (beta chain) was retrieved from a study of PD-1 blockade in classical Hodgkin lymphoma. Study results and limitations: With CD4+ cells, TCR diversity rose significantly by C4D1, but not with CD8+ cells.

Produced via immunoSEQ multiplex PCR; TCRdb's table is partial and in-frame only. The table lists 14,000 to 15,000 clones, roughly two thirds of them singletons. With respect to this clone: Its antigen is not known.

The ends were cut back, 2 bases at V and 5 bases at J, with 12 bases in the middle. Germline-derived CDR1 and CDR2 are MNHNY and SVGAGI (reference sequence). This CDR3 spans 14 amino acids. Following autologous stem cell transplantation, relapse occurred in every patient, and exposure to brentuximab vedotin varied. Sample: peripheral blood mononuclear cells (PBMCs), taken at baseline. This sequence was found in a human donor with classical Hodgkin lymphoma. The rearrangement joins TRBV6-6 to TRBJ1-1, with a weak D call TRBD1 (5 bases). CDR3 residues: CASSYLQGNTEAFF. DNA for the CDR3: TGTGCCAGCAGTTACCTCCAGGGAAATACTGAAGCTTTCTTT.